This TCR beta chain was recorded in a study of shared clonotypes between healthy human individuals (dated by TCRdb to the early 2020s). About the full investigation: The cohort comprised a couple of women and three men aged 18 to 49 years. For each donor, CD4 naive and CD4 memory were each given three plates, CD8 naive was given two plates, and CD8 memory was given one plate. Blood TCR repertoires of about 5 healthy adults were deeply sequenced to estimate repertoire size and the extent of clonotype sharing between individuals. To increase sequencing depth and limit assay-specific biases, TCR repertoire library preparation and sequencing were carried out by different laboratories using diverse techniques. Each donor's leukapheresis produced roughly between roughly 0.85 and 9.5 billion PBMCs. Study-wide findings and limitations: Compared with non-shared clonotypes, the clonotypes found in all four sorted-subset donors had higher generation probabilities. Because the study included only a small number of donors, the genetic and exposure-history diversity represented was limited. Pairwise subsampling led to the expectation that sequencing depth would affect the degree of clonotype sharing among donors. Incomplete sequencing was indicated by rarefaction of sorted-subset datasets, despite the large sequencing depth. Larger estimated clonotype richness was generally found for naive subsets than for memory subsets. When a few donors were compared, the shared fraction of clonotypes was around 5% for naive CD4, around 4% for naive CD8, 2.3% for memory CD4, and 0.35% to 0.4% for memory CD8. Only blood was sampled, and tissue TCR repertoires likely differ from those in blood.

Using the deep immunoSEQ assay, multiplex PCR amplified TCR CDR3 regions from genomic DNA. Extracted genomic DNA from each cell subset was spread evenly across all wells of several immunoSEQ 96-well plates, with each plate serving as a replicate. For sorted subsets, roughly 200 ng of genomic DNA, equivalent to 25,000 to 30,000 T cell genomes, went into each replicate PCR. Purified libraries were measured with a Qubit 3.0 fluorometer, size-checked on a Bioanalyzer 2100, and measured again with the KAPA Library Quantification kit. Every immunoSEQ 96-well plate was sequenced on a dedicated single-read 150-cycle Illumina NextSeq 550 flow cell. Per the source publication's procedure: Because only junctional sequences without quality scores were contained in the immunoSEQ output, filtering matching that applied to full-length reads could not be performed. To assign V/J genes and CDR3, sequences were annotated against IMGT germline references using PyIR, a Python wrapper for IgBLAST v1.9. Reads were removed for weak V/J assignments (E-value above 1e-6), missing CDR3, stop codons, out-of-frame junctions, or ambiguous translated residues. A V3J clonotype was defined by an identical inferred V gene, J gene, and CDR3 amino acid sequence. Percentage overlap between repertoires was computed as shared unique clonotypes divided by the size of the smaller repertoire. Richness of each repertoire was evaluated using RTK rarefaction, the Chao1 estimator, and Recon v2.1 estimates of unobserved clonotypes. For all TCRbeta clonotypes obtained by the gDNA method from several donors, generation probabilities were computed with OLGA. What TCRdb holds here is the immuneACCESS table cut down to in-frame rearrangements. Part of the clones is not present; checked against another copy, under half of the missing clones reflect an unresolved V gene, and the others are unexplained. That table furnishes V, J and clone size, whereas the DNA furnished D and trimming. The sample table contains more than 2 million clones; only one count was recorded for 80% to 95% of them. The top ten clones comprise less than 2% of the sample.

Of note for this clone: Its antigen remains unidentified. Per-base quality was not reported, and no clone a single base away is much larger than it.

CD8 naive samples were CD45RO-negative cells positively selected for CCR7, giving a CD45RA+CCR7+ population that excluded TemRA cells. The donors were healthy, HIV-negative adults who had no recently reported acute infections or vaccinations. Every donor was a Caucasian adult residing in Nashville, Tennessee, USA. Blood was collected by leukapheresis, and PBMCs were isolated by Ficoll-Histopaque density gradient centrifugation and then cryopreserved in liquid nitrogen vapor phase. Analytical flow cytometry was used to check the purity and quantity of every magnetically sorted T cell population. Genomic DNA was isolated from every sorted fraction and measured by UV absorbance on a Nanodrop 2000c. The sequencing input was naive CD8+ T cells from PBMCs. Taken with the paper, the label for cell subset or site translates to: CD45RA+CCR7+. This receptor was obtained from a man between 18 and 29 years old in good health. Some clones in this sample may be carry-over from other donors' samples.

The CDR3 protein: CASSGTSWGYEQYF. The bases are TGTGCCAGCAGCGGGACTAGTTGGGGCTACGAGCAGTACTTC. The chain is encoded by TRBV19 joined to TRBJ2-7, with 8 middle bases fitting TRBD2. V lost 9 bases and J lost 3 bases, and the count of bases not matched to a germline gene is 10. CDR1 LNHDA and CDR2 SQIVND were looked up in the germline V gene (reference sequence). Measured from the cysteine to the phenylalanine, the CDR3 is 14 residues long. CDR3 DNA is the only sequence kept; it has 42 bases, read in frame from the first base.